Given below is one TCR beta chain in context. The antigen is unknown. V shed 2 bases, J shed 0 bases, and the junction held 1 base outside the gene matches. CDR3 length: 15 residues. Germline CDR1 reads SGHNT; CDR2 reads YYREEE (reference sequence). This sample was included in a study of human T cells and chemical hapten exposure. Study overall: Slight volume differences across pooled libraries mainly accounted for varying per-sample TCR yields. Whole-study findings and limits: Sensitizing to DPC left TCRs with a frequency above 1 in 1000 unaltered.

It was the library that attached unique molecular identifiers to individual cDNA molecules. Authors' methods: A typical sample had 93,000 or so TCRs, with roughly 20,000 to 700,000 overall. TCRdb reanalysed the 5' RACE reads using MiXCR and keeps one entry per CDR3 protein. The V and J calls reflect TCRdb's pipeline rather than the authors' work. The data contain under 85,000 distinct CDR3 sequences, roughly 8.4% of them seen just once; the ten biggest clones take up approximately 2.5%. Unfractionated whole blood yielded total RNA. The receptor was isolated from a male donor in good health. The chain links TRBV5-4 to TRBJ2-2; 7 nucleotides line up with TRBD2. This CDR3 is CASSLAGTNTGELFF. The DNA for the CDR3 is TGTGCCAGCAGCTTAGCGGGAACGAACACCGGGGAGCTGTTTTTT.